This TCR beta chain was identified during a study of blood T cell repertoires in COVID-19. On the study more broadly: The United States, Italy and Spain were the sources of the acute and convalescent COVID-19 samples. PBMCs, B-cell-depleted T cells, or T cells were the source of the cDNA or gDNA that made up the material.

The CDR3 runs 13 residues. Germline-derived CDR1 and CDR2 are LGHDT and YNNKEL (reference sequence). The V gene lost 1 base and the J gene lost 6 bases, with 7 bases spanning the gap. Methods used by the authors: Amplification with reference gene primers provided the estimates of nucleated cell counts. Some clones are missing from TCRdb's copy, which holds only in-frame ones; the method was immunoSEQ multiplex PCR. The V and J calls and the clone size are those of that table, but D and trimming were determined from the DNA. Among 65,000 to 80,000 clones listed, 70% to 90% were seen once. This clone appeared once.

The chain links TRBV3-1 (or the pseudogene TRBV3-2) to TRBJ1-5; D uncertain. Input material: peripheral blood. The receptor was isolated from a man older than 75 in a cohort sampled during active COVID-19. CDR3 nucleotides: TGTGCCAGCAGCCAAGTCCCAGGTCAGCCCCAGCATTTT. Translation gives CASSQVPGQPQHF.